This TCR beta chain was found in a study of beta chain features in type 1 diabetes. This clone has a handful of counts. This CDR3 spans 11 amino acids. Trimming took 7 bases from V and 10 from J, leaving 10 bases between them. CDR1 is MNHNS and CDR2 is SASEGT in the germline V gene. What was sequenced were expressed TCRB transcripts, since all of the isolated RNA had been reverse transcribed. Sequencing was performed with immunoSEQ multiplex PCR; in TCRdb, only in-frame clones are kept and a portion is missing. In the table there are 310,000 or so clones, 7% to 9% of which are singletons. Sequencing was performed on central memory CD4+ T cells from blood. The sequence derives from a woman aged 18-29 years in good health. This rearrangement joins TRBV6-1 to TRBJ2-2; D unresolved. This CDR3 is CASIGYEELFF. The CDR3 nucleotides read TGTGCCAGCATCGGGTATGAGGAGCTGTTTTTT.